This T cell receptor beta chain was found in a study of response to subunit inactivated influenza vaccine. This clonotype occurred a few times. Its target is unknown. Germline values: CDR1 SGHTA, CDR2 FQGTGA. Between the trimmed V and J ends, which lost 1 base and 5 bases, there was a span of 12 bases. The CDR3 is made up of 15 amino acids. Overall study findings and caveats: It was the authors' suggestion that each seasonal influenza vaccination recruits few new T cells.

A single record per CDR3 protein comes from TCRdb applying MiXCR to the RT-PCR reads. This table holds about 520,000 distinct CDR3 sequences, about 25% found once. The TCR comes from a man aged 50 to 60 who received an inactivated influenza vaccine. The starting material was CD4+ T cells sorted from PBMCs, obtained less than 6 days after vaccination. V gene TRBV7-3 combines with J gene TRBJ2-1; D may correspond to TRBD1 or TRBD2 (6 bases each). In nucleotides, the CDR3 is TGTGCCAGCAGCTTAAAGGGGGGTCGGGACAATGAGCAGTTCTTC. Its protein product is CASSLKGGRDNEQFF.